This T cell receptor (beta chain) originates from a study of T cells in Graves' hyperthyroidism and ophthalmopathy. Study at large: Pretreatment peripheral blood was obtained at initial diagnosis.

This CDR3 is built from 13 residues. Trimming cost V 6 bases and J 6 bases, with 9 bases left between them. Active moderate-to-severe ophthalmopathy, Clinical Activity Score at least 3, NOSPECS at least 4, under 3 months' duration. Study-wide points: Researchers report that a 13 V-J model separated ophthalmopathy from stable hyperthyroidism. Most thyroid-expanded clonotypes above 0.001 were also found in blood.

Researchers amplified the TCR beta CDR3 regions from RNA transcripts. HTBI primers were the set used in a first-round RT-PCR of the TCR CDR3. TCRdb called the multiplex PCR reads again in MiXCR, with one record for every CDR3 protein. The table has 490,000 or so distinct CDR3 sequences, approximately 22% seen once. A note on this clonotype: Antigen unknown.

The sample was blood. The origin of this receptor is a woman in her sixties or seventies with Graves' ophthalmopathy. The chain is built from TRBV12-3 or TRBV12-4 and TRBJ1-6; D may be TRBD1 (5 bases). The CDR3 sequence is CASRDDSNSPLHF. The DNA of the CDR3 is TGTGCCAGCAGAGATGACAGTAATTCACCCCTCCACTTT.